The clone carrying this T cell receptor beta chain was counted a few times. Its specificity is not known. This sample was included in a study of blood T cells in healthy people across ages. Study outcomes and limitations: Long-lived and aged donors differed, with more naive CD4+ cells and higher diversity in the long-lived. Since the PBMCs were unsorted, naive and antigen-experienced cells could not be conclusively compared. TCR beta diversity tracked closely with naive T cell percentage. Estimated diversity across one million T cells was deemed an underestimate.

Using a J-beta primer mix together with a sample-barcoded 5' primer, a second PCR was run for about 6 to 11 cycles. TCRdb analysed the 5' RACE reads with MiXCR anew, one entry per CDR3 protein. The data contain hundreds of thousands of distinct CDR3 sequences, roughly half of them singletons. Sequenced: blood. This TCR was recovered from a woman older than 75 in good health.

Here the CDR3 reads CASSWVGSNEQFF. In DNA, the CDR3 is TGTGCCAGCAGTTGGGTAGGGTCAAATGAGCAGTTCTTC. The rearrangement uses TRBV13 and TRBJ2-1; D is ambiguous. CDR3 length: 13 residues. CDR1 is PRHDT and CDR2 is FYEKMQ in the germline V gene (reference sequence). V lost 6 bases, J lost 7 bases, and 13 bases lay in between. The full variable domain, with the rest looked up from reference TRBV13 and TRBJ2-1, is AAGVIQSPRHLIKEKRETATLKCYPIPRHDTVYWYQQGPGQDPQFLISFYEKMQSDKGSIPDRFSAQQFSDYHSELNMSSLELGDSALYFCASSWVGSNEQFFGPGTRLTVL.